This T cell receptor (beta chain) emerged from a study of blood T cell repertoires in COVID-19. Across the whole study: The study drew acute and convalescent COVID-19 samples from the United States, Italy and Spain. T cells, B-cell-depleted T cells, or PBMCs provided the cDNA or gDNA that served as material.

Germline V CDR1 and CDR2: SGHAT, FQNNGV. The CDR3 extends over 13 amino acids. With 4 bases removed from V and 6 bases from J, the gap between germline ends came to 9 bases. As handled by the study authors: Reference gene primer amplification yielded estimated nucleated cell counts. The protocol was immunoSEQ multiplex PCR, while the TCRdb copy is restricted to in-frame clones and leaves out a portion. V and J calls and clone size are those listed in that table; D and trimming were worked out from the DNA. The profile covers under 60,000 clones, with around four fifths appearing a single time and around 5.2% taken by the ten largest.

Source material: peripheral blood. This TCR derives from a human donor in a cohort sampled during active COVID-19. J is TRBJ2-2 and V is TRBV11-2; no definite D call. The CDR3 DNA is TGTGCCAGCAGCTACCGACTCTCCGGGGAGCTGTTTTTT. Protein product: CASSYRLSGELFF.